This TCR beta chain was obtained from a study of tumor-infiltrating lymphocytes in primary liver carcinoma. Study summary: All patients, whether men or women, fell within 30 to 69 years of age.

The CDR3 loop spans 14 amino acids. cDNA specific to TCR beta was made from approximately 0.55 ug of total RNA, with a constant-region primer employed for priming. Libraries for TCR beta were built through three nested multiplex PCR rounds, which together made up a slightly modified ARM-PCR procedure. In the first two PCR rounds, TRBV1-TRBV30 forward primers were paired with a C-beta reverse primer, and each round lasted nine to ten cycles. Using its own MiXCR run on the multiplex PCR reads, TCRdb lists one record per CDR3 protein. Among 300,000 to 350,000 distinct CDR3 sequences listed, approximately 58% were seen once. About this clonotype: Its matching antigen is unknown. The junction does not match germline at one end; this may be a read error.

Overall study results and limits: The study found tumor-adjacent and tumor-blood pairs overlapped less than tumor region pairs.

The authors took blood RNA from unsorted whole blood and also extracted germline DNA. The sample was peripheral blood. The TCR comes from a woman in her twenties or thirties with primary liver carcinoma and hepatitis B virus infection. The chain carries TRBV12-3 or TRBV12-4 and TRBJ2-5; D call uncertain. The CDR3 DNA is TGTGCCAGCAGTTTGGGAACTGTGGAAGAAACCCGGTACTTC. This encodes CASSLGTVEETRYF.